This T cell receptor beta chain was identified in a study of OX40 agonist ivuxolimab in advanced cancers. Study-level information: Having had anti-PD-1, anti-PD-L1 or anti-CTLA-4 therapy before was allowed, and around 39% had some.

Trimming removed 2 bases at V and 0 bases at J, with 8 bases between. The CDR3 spans 15 residues. Germline V gene lookup returns CDR1 PRHDT and CDR2 FYEKMQ (reference sequence). Data came from immunoSEQ multiplex PCR; TCRdb stores just in-frame clones and leaves some out. The repertoire holds around 64,000 clones, around four fifths seen once, with approximately 2.4% in the top ten. Here the sequenced sample was CD4+ or CD8+ T cells sorted from blood, taken in a trial of the OX40 agonist ivuxolimab. This clonotype was sampled from an adult with an advanced solid tumor such as melanoma, head and neck, liver or kidney cancer. V usage is TRBV13 and J usage is TRBJ2-4; D not resolved. CDR3 nucleotide sequence: TGTGCCAGCAGCTTAAGTGGGGTAGCCAAAAACATTCAGTACTTC. Amino acid sequence: CASSLSGVAKNIQYF.